Listed here are 22 T cell receptor beta chains from one sample, sequenced in a study of cytomegalovirus exposure and HLA in healthy donors. Both 60 Vbeta primers and 13 Jbeta primers went into the PCR. Clones were sequenced by immunoSEQ multiplex PCR, and TCRdb holds only the in-frame ones, with some missing. Among more than 75,000 clones, roughly 86% were seen once, and the ten largest hold approximately 5.6%. The sequencing sample was made of PBMCs. The receptors derive from a woman in her late teens or twenties in good health and CMV-seropositive.

This clone came up a few times. This rearrangement joins TRBV6-5 to TRBJ1-1, with D tentatively TRBD1 (5 bases). Trimming removed 6 bases at V and 3 bases at J, with 14 bases between. Germline V gene data show CDR1 as MNHEY and CDR2 as SVGAGI. The CDR3 is made up of 14 amino acids. The CDR3 is CASRRGKRDTEAFF. The CDR3 nucleotides are TGTGCCAGCAGGCGGGGGAAAAGGGACACTGAAGCTTTCTTT.

This chain links TRBV25-1 with TRBJ1-1; tentatively, D is TRBD1 (5 bases). The V end was cut by 4 bases, the J end by 3 bases, with 15 bases between. In germline, CDR1 is MGHDK, CDR2 SYGVNS. The CDR3 length is 15 residues. This CDR3 reads CASSVSQGSDTEAFF. The CDR3 DNA reads TGTGCCAGCAGTGTTTCTCAGGGTTCGGACACTGAAGCTTTCTTT. Complete variable domain (other parts from reference TRBV25-1 and TRBJ1-1): EADIYQTPRYLVIGTGKKITLECSQTMGHDKMYWYQQDPGMELHLIHYSYGVNSTEKGDLSSESTVSRIRTEHFPLTLESARPSHTSQYLCASSVSQGSDTEAFFGQGTRLTVV.

The genes are TRBV5-4 and TRBJ1-2; TRBD1 matches 8 bases. V lost 3 bases, J lost 4 bases, and 2 bases stayed unmatched. This CDR3 is 13 amino acids long. The germline V gene has CDR1 SGHNT and CDR2 YYREEE (reference sequence). CDR3 nucleotide sequence: TGTGCCAGCAGCTCCGGACAGGGCTATGGCTACACCTTC. Protein: CASSSGQGYGYTF.

This clone has just one count. The chain combines TRBV7-8 with TRBJ2-2, with TRBD2 matching over 9 bases. With V trimmed by 5 bases and J by 0 bases, 10 bases remained unmatched. The germline gives CDR1 SGHVS, CDR2 FQNEAQ. The length of the CDR3 is 18 residues. The CDR3 region is CASSARGAGGPNTGELFF. The CDR3 nucleotides read TGTGCCAGCAGCGCCAGAGGAGCGGGAGGACCGAACACCGGGGAGCTGTTTTTT.

The chain carries TRBV15 and TRBJ2-1, with 7 positions matching TRBD1. Germline CDR1 LNHNV, CDR2 YYDKDF (reference sequence). This CDR3 region has 13 residues. With V trimmed by 1 base and J by 14 bases, 8 bases remained unmatched. The CDR3 spells CATSRVPDRVEFF. DNA of the CDR3: TGTGCCACCAGCAGAGTTCCTGACAGGGTGGAGTTCTTC.

This chain links TRBV2 with TRBJ1-5, with D perhaps TRBD1 (6 bases). This CDR3 region has 13 residues. The V end was cut by 8 bases, the J end by 4 bases, with 12 bases between. The germline CDR1 and CDR2 sequences are SNHLY and FYNNEI. The CDR3 bases are TGTGCCAGCTCCCCACAGGGAAATCAGCCCCAGCATTTT. Residues: CASSPQGNQPQHF.

This rearrangement joins TRBV5-6 to TRBJ1-4; D might be TRBD1 (5 bases). Germline loops: CDR1 SGHDT, CDR2 YYEEEE. V was clipped by 3 bases and J by 7 bases, with 13 bases between them. The CDR3 loop spans 14 amino acids. CDR3 sequence: CASSSRWGVEKLFF. CDR3 sequence (DNA): TGTGCCAGCAGCTCCAGGTGGGGGGTTGAAAAACTGTTTTTT.

This clone turned up a few times. The chain employs TRBV28 and TRBJ2-7, with 7 bases lining up with TRBD1. The V gene's germline CDR1 is MDHEN and CDR2 SYDVKM. The CDR3 sequence is 13 residues long. The V gene end was trimmed by 4 bases and the J gene end by 4 bases; junction bases not matched to a gene: 4. CDR3 nucleotide sequence: TGTGCCAGCAGTTCGCCGACAGGGTACGAGCAGTACTTC. Residues: CASSSPTGYEQYF.

The rearrangement joins TRBV2 to TRBJ2-7; no reliable D call. Germline loops: CDR1 SNHLY, CDR2 FYNNEI. Trimming pared 1 base from V and 2 bases from J, leaving 12 bases between. There are 15 residues in the CDR3. This chain's CDR3 is CASSEVEYSTYEQYF. The DNA for the CDR3 is TGTGCCAGCAGTGAAGTCGAGTACAGTACCTACGAGCAGTACTTC.

This clone turned up a few times. V is TRBV6-6 and J is TRBJ2-2; the D is unclear. The germline V gene has CDR1 MNHNY and CDR2 SVGAGI (reference sequence). The CDR3 loop spans 13 amino acids. V was trimmed by 5 bases and J by 6 bases, leaving 10 bases between them. The CDR3 sequence is CASSQTAAGELFF. DNA of the CDR3: TGTGCCAGCAGTCAGACTGCTGCCGGGGAGCTGTTTTTT.

The gene calls are TRBV4-2 and TRBJ2-2, with D uncertain. The CDR3 covers 13 residues. Deletions cut 1 base from V and 7 bases from J, with 7 bases between. The germline gives CDR1 LGHNA, CDR2 YNFKEQ. Here the CDR3 reads CASSQVTRGELFF. Here the CDR3 DNA reads TGTGCCAGCAGCCAAGTAACGCGCGGGGAGCTGTTTTTT.

The chain combines TRBV18 with TRBJ2-6; possibly TRBD2 for D (5 bases). The germline V and J ends were trimmed by 3 bases and 2 bases, with 14 bases remaining between them. CDR3 length equals 17 residues. Looked up from germline, CDR1 is KGHSH and CDR2 is LQKENI. CDR3 amino acids: CASSPVGVGTGANVLTF. The CDR3 nucleotides are TGTGCCAGCTCACCTGTCGGGGTGGGGACTGGGGCCAACGTCCTGACTTTC.

This chain connects TRBV6-5 to TRBJ2-5; 7 bases agree with TRBD1. J gave up 2 bases and V 2 bases, and 2 bases lay outside the gene matches. CDR3 size: 14 residues. Germline loops: CDR1 MNHEY, CDR2 SVGAGI. The CDR3 coding sequence is TGTGCCAGCAGTTACGTGGGACAGCAAGAGACCCAGTACTTC. As protein: CASSYVGQQETQYF.

The chain employs TRBV18 and TRBJ2-1; a possible D gene is TRBD1 (6 bases). Germline V gene sequence: CDR1 KGHSH, CDR2 LQKENI. CDR3 length equals 16 residues. The ends were cut back, 0 bases at V and 3 bases at J, with 12 bases in the middle. The CDR3 DNA is TGTGCCAGCTCACCACCTATCCGACAGGTCTACAATGAGCAGTTCTTC. It is translated as CASSPPIRQVYNEQFF.

The V and J genes are TRBV19 and TRBJ2-7; TRBD2 is a possible D gene (5 bases). This CDR3 spans 14 amino acids. The germline V gene encodes CDR1 LNHDA and CDR2 SQIVND (reference sequence). Deletions cut 1 base from V and 0 bases from J, with 7 bases between. CDR3 loop: CASSIAGDSYEQYF. The CDR3 nucleotides read TGTGCCAGTAGTATAGCCGGGGACTCCTACGAGCAGTACTTC.

This clone was counted a single time. The J gene is TRBJ1-1, the V gene TRBV5-1, with D unclear. Trimming took 6 bases from V and 5 from J, leaving 14 bases between them. Per the germline V gene, CDR1 is SGHRS and CDR2 is YFSETQ. The CDR3 spans 13 residues. The CDR3 loop is CASTEDLTTEAFF. The CDR3 DNA is TGCGCCAGCACCGAGGATTTGACTACTGAAGCTTTCTTT.

V and J are TRBV4-1 and TRBJ1-2; 7 nucleotides align to TRBD1. This CDR3 has 14 residues. V lost 2 bases and J lost 5; bases outside the gene matches: 5. Germline V CDR1 and CDR2: MGHRA, YSYEKL. CDR3 DNA sequence: TGCGCCAGCAGCCAACTGACAGGGAGTTATGGCTACACCTTC. This encodes CASSQLTGSYGYTF.

This chain connects TRBV6-1 to TRBJ2-1; D remains unclear. This CDR3 has 12 amino acids. Trimming removed 7 bases from V and 3 bases from J, with 7 bases in between. Germline V gene data show CDR1 as MNHNS and CDR2 as SASEGT. CDR3 in DNA: TGTGCCAGCAAACAGCTCTACAATGAGCAGTTCTTC. Encoded protein: CASKQLYNEQFF.

This chain joins TRBV5-1 and TRBJ2-3; 8 nucleotides align to TRBD2. The CDR3 is 15 residues long. V was pared by 4 bases and J by 0 bases, with 4 bases of the junction left unmatched. Germline CDR1 reads SGHRS; CDR2 reads YFSETQ. The CDR3 DNA is TGCGCCAGCAGCCTAGCGGGCCCTAGCACAGATACGCAGTATTTT. It translates to CASSLAGPSTDTQYF.

This clone was counted once. J is TRBJ1-2 and V is TRBV18; TRBD1 aligns across 9 bases. Looked up from germline, CDR1 is KGHSH and CDR2 is LQKENI. Trimming at V came to 2 bases and at J to 5 bases, leaving 6 bases not matched to a gene. The CDR3 runs 15 residues. The CDR3 sequence is CASSPGDRAPYGYTF. The DNA for the CDR3 is TGTGCCAGCTCACCAGGGGACAGGGCTCCATATGGCTACACCTTC.

The V call is TRBV6-5, the J call TRBJ1-6, with D possibly being TRBD1 (6 bases). Trimming removed 10 bases from V and 5 bases from J, with 15 bases in between. The CDR3 sequence is 14 residues long. Germline V lookup: CDR1 MNHEY, CDR2 SVGAGI. The CDR3 loop is CATARDTNNSPLHF. CDR3 nucleotides: TGTGCCACCGCCCGGGACACTAATAATTCACCCCTCCACTTT.

The CDR3, as DNA: TGTGCCAGCAGTACAACTCAGCCCCAGCATTTT. This translates into CASSTTQPQHF. The J gene is TRBJ1-5, the V gene TRBV6-1, with D unresolved. The CDR3 spans 11 residues. V was cut by 5 bases and J by 6 bases, with 5 bases left in between. Germline CDR1 is MNHNS and CDR2 is SASEGT.